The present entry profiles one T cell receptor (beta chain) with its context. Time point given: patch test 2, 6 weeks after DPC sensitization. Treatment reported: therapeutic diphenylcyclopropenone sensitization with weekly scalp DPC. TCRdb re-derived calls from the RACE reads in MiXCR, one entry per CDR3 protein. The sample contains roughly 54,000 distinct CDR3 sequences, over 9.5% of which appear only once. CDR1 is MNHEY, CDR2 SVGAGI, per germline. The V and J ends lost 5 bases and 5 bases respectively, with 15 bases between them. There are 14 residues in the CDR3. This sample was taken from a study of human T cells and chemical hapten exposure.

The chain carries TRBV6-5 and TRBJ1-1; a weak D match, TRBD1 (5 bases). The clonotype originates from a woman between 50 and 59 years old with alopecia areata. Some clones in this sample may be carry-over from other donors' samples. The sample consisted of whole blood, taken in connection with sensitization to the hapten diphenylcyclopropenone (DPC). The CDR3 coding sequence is TGTGCCAGCAGTCGGGACCGTAAGGGGACTGAAGCTTTCTTT. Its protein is CASSRDRKGTEAFF.